This T cell receptor (beta chain) is from a study of blood T cell repertoires in COVID-19. Background on the study: The cDNA or gDNA used as material had been derived from T cells, B-cell-depleted T cells, or PBMCs.

Authors' analysis steps: Amplification of reference gene primers provided the estimated nucleated cell counts. Clones were read by immunoSEQ multiplex PCR, and TCRdb kept only the in-frame ones, dropping some. That table furnishes V, J and clone size, whereas the DNA furnished D and trimming. The sample yields 75,000 to 100,000 clones, more than 70% seen once. The length of the CDR3 is 15 residues. The germline V gene encodes CDR1 SEHNR and CDR2 FQNEAQ (reference sequence). Trimming took 4 bases from V and 6 from J; bases not matched to a gene: 8. Sequences were obtained from peripheral blood. The chain couples TRBV7-9 to TRBJ2-3; the match to TRBD2 covers 9 bases. This receptor was identified in a man between 65 and 85 years old with acute or convalescent COVID-19. CDR3 amino acids: CASSSGTSKSDTQYF. CDR3 nucleotides: TGTGCCAGCAGCTCCGGGACTAGCAAATCGGATACGCAGTATTTT.